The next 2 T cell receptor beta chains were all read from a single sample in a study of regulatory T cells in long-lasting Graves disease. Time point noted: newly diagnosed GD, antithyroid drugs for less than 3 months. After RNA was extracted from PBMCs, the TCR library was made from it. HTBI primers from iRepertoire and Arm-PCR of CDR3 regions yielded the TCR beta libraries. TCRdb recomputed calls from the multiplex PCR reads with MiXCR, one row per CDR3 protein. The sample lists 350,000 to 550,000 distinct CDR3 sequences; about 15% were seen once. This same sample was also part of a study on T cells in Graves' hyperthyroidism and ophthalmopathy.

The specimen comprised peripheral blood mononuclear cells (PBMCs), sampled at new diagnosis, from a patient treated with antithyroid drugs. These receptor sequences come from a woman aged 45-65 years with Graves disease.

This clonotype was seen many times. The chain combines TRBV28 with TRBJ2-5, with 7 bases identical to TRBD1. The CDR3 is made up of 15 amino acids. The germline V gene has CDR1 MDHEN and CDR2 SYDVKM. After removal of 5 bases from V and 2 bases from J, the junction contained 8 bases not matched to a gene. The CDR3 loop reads CASSRQTGSQETQYF. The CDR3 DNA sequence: TGTGCCAGCAGTCGTCAGACAGGGTCGCAAGAGACCCAGTACTTC.

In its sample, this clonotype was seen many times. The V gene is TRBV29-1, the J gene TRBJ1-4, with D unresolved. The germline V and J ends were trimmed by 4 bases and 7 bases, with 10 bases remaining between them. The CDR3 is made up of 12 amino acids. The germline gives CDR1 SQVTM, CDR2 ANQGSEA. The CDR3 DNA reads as TGCAGCGTTGCATCCGGTGGTGAAAAACTGTTTTTT. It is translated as CSVASGGEKLFF.